Listed below are T cell receptor beta chains from one sample, sequenced in a study of OX40 agonist ivuxolimab in advanced cancers. Some clones are missing from TCRdb's copy, which holds only in-frame ones; the method was immunoSEQ multiplex PCR. The data contain approximately 70,000 clones, about 85% of them seen just once; the ten biggest clones take up 15% to 20%. This sample comprised CD4+ or CD8+ T cells sorted from blood, obtained in a trial of the OX40 agonist ivuxolimab. Receptors were obtained from an adult with an advanced solid tumor such as melanoma, head and neck, liver or kidney cancer. CDR3s include the opening cysteine and the closing phenylalanine or tryptophan. A D gene is named only where the DNA matches it firmly. Not all rows give a size; the values are once, few, many and, for expanded clones, a class.

D gene	J gene	V gene	clone size	CDR3 protein	CDR3 DNA
NA	TRBJ2-3	TRBV19	NA	CASRSAASTDTQYF	TGTGCCAGTAGAAGTGCGGCGAGCACAGATACGCAGTATTTT
NA	TRBJ2-3	TRBV27	NA	CASLPSVGGTDTQYF	TGTGCCAGCCTCCCGAGCGTGGGTGGCACAGATACGCAGTATTTT
TRBD2	TRBJ2-7	TRBV15	NA	CATSRDLAGYEQYF	TGTGCCACCAGCAGAGATCTAGCGGGCTACGAGCAGTACTTC
NA	TRBJ1-6	TRBV5-1	NA	CASSLVQGNSPLHF	TGCGCCAGCAGCTTGGTGCAGGGAAATTCACCCCTCCACTTT
NA	TRBJ1-3	TRBV4-1	NA	CASSQDPVDGNTIYF	TGCGCCAGCAGCCAAGACCCGGTAGATGGAAACACCATATATTTT
NA	TRBJ1-1	TRBV19	NA	CASSATLNTEAFF	TGTGCCAGTAGTGCCACCCTGAACACTGAAGCTTTCTTT
NA	TRBJ2-3	TRBV10-3	NA	CAISEVATRSTDTQYF	TGTGCCATCAGTGAGGTGGCGACGAGAAGCACAGATACGCAGTATTTT
NA	TRBJ2-5	TRBV11-2	once	CASSWTRTVQETQYF	TGTGCCAGCAGCTGGACAAGGACAGTTCAAGAGACCCAGTACTTC
TRBD2	TRBJ2-3	TRBV5-1	NA	CASSSLSSGSVDTQYF	TGCGCCAGCAGCTCCCTTTCTAGCGGGAGTGTAGATACGCAGTATTTT
NA	TRBJ2-7	TRBV4-1	NA	CASSHLDGEQYF	TGCGCCAGCAGCCATCTGGACGGCGAGCAGTACTTC
NA	TRBJ2-1	TRBV18	NA	CASSPSSSSYNEQFF	TGTGCCAGCTCACCGTCTAGTTCCTCCTACAATGAGCAGTTCTTC
NA	TRBJ1-4	TRBV28	few	CASSSRRTAGEKLFF	TGTGCCAGCAGCTCTAGACGGACAGCCGGTGAAAAACTGTTTTTT
NA	TRBJ2-5	TRBV23-1	NA	CASSQKEFWETQYF	TGCGCCAGCAGTCAAAAGGAGTTTTGGGAGACCCAGTACTTC
TRBD1	TRBJ2-7	TRBV30	few	CAWGKGQKPVVSYEQYF	TGTGCCTGGGGGAAGGGACAGAAACCGGTTGTGTCCTACGAGCAGTACTTC
TRBD1	TRBJ1-1	TRBV5-1	NA	CASSFGDRANTEAFF	TGCGCCAGCAGCTTTGGGGACAGGGCGAACACTGAAGCTTTCTTT
TRBD2	TRBJ2-5	TRBV5-4	few	CASSLGGSGGETQYF	TGTGCCAGCAGCTTGGGGGGTAGCGGGGGTGAGACCCAGTACTTC
NA	TRBJ2-7	TRBV5-1	few	CASSFPTASYEQYF	TGCGCCAGCAGCTTCCCGACAGCCTCCTACGAGCAGTACTTC
TRBD2	TRBJ2-7	TRBV7-6	NA	CASSLDGTSGTEQYF	TGTGCCAGCAGCTTAGACGGGACTAGCGGGACCGAGCAGTACTTC
NA	TRBJ2-7	TRBV5-1	NA	CASSLDSSILYEQYF	TGCGCCAGCAGCTTGGATTCTAGTATTCTCTACGAGCAGTACTTC
TRBD2	TRBJ2-2	TRBV5-4	NA	CASSLDSLAGYTGELFF	TGTGCCAGCAGCTTGGATTCGCTAGCGGGATACACCGGGGAGCTGTTTTTT
NA	TRBJ1-3	TRBV28	NA	CASSLARVETIYF	TGTGCCAGCAGTTTAGCCAGGGTTGAAACCATATATTTT
NA	TRBJ2-7	TRBV7-2	NA	CASSAQGYEQYF	TGTGCCAGCAGCGCCCAGGGATACGAGCAGTACTTC
NA	TRBJ1-4	TRBV2	NA	CASSVRSATNEKLFF	TGTGCCAGCAGTGTCCGGTCCGCAACTAATGAAAAACTGTTTTTT
NA	TRBJ1-2	TRBV4-1	NA	CASSQGVNYGYTF	TGCGCCAGCAGCCAAGGGGTGAACTATGGCTACACCTTC
NA	TRBJ2-7	TRBV6-6	NA	CASSYLQGGTYEQYF	TGTGCCAGCAGTTACTTACAGGGGGGGACCTACGAGCAGTACTTC
NA	TRBJ1-6	TRBV19	NA	CASSMQQGGNSPLHF	TGTGCCAGTAGTATGCAGCAGGGTGGTAATTCACCCCTCCACTTT
TRBD1	TRBJ2-5	TRBV19	NA	CASSRGTGGAGETQYF	TGTGCCAGTAGTAGGGGGACAGGGGGCGCCGGGGAGACCCAGTACTTC
TRBD2	TRBJ2-1	TRBV11-3	NA	CASSQSGTIYNEQFF	TGTGCCAGCAGCCAAAGCGGGACCATATACAATGAGCAGTTCTTC
NA	TRBJ2-1	TRBV5-5	NA	CASSLAALYEQFF	TGTGCCAGCAGCTTGGCTGCCTTATATGAGCAGTTCTTC
NA	TRBJ2-5	TRBV18	few	CASSQAGQETQYF	TGTGCCAGCTCACAGGCGGGCCAAGAGACCCAGTACTTC
NA	TRBJ2-3	TRBV11-2	NA	CASSRQEGGGTDTQYF	TGTGCCAGCAGCCGACAAGAGGGGGGAGGTACAGATACGCAGTATTTT
TRBD2	TRBJ2-3	TRBV19	NA	CASSIEVAGGPSDTQYF	TGTGCCAGTAGTATAGAGGTAGCGGGAGGGCCATCAGATACGCAGTATTTT
NA	TRBJ2-2	TRBV5-1	NA	CASSLQKPGEGGELFF	TGCGCCAGCAGCTTACAAAAGCCAGGGGAAGGCGGGGAGCTGTTTTTT
NA	TRBJ2-7	TRBV28	NA	CASSLALDLGEQYF	TGTGCCAGCAGTTTGGCGTTAGATTTGGGCGAGCAGTACTTC
NA	TRBJ2-3	TRBV7-9	NA	CASSRSGSTDTQYF	TGTGCCAGCAGCCGATCGGGTTCGACAGATACGCAGTATTTT
NA	TRBJ1-4	TRBV2	NA	CASKDQGTGGEKLFF	TGTGCCAGCAAAGACCAGGGTACGGGGGGCGAAAAACTGTTTTTT
TRBD1	TRBJ1-1	TRBV5-5	NA	CASSSGQGVTEAFF	TGTGCCAGCAGTTCAGGACAGGGGGTCACTGAAGCTTTCTTT
NA	TRBJ2-1	TRBV5-6	NA	CASSLVRGEQFF	TGTGCCAGCAGCTTGGTAAGGGGTGAGCAGTTCTTC
TRBD1	TRBJ2-3	TRBV28	NA	CASSRTQGKRGTGPTDTQYF	TGTGCCAGCAGCCGGACTCAGGGCAAGAGGGGGACAGGGCCCACAGATACGCAGTATTTT
NA	TRBJ2-1	TRBV2	NA	CASSGGPYNEQFF	TGTGCCAGCAGTGGGGGGCCATACAATGAGCAGTTCTTC
TRBD1	TRBJ2-3	TRBV6-4	NA	CASSDRTGGGADTQYF	TGTGCCAGCAGTGATCGTACAGGGGGCGGCGCAGATACGCAGTATTTT
TRBD1	TRBJ1-4	TRBV28	NA	CASSSTGEGANEKLFF	TGTGCCAGCAGTTCTACAGGGGAGGGGGCTAATGAAAAACTGTTTTTT
TRBD2	TRBJ2-7	TRBV10-3	NA	CAISGTSGRVPYEQYF	TGTGCCATCAGCGGGACTAGCGGGAGGGTTCCCTACGAGCAGTACTTC
NA	TRBJ1-2	TRBV7-9	few	CASSLTGIPSNYGYTF	TGTGCCAGCAGCTTAACGGGGATACCCTCTAACTATGGCTACACCTTC
TRBD2	TRBJ2-5	TRBV9	few	CASSKDGGSQETQYF	TGTGCCAGCAGCAAAGACGGGGGGTCCCAAGAGACCCAGTACTTC
NA	TRBJ1-4	TRBV27	NA	CASSPLGGALNEKLFF	TGTGCCAGCAGTCCCCTGGGGGGGGCCCTTAATGAAAAACTGTTTTTT
TRBD2	TRBJ2-3	TRBV2	once	CASSSLLLAGSTDTQYF	TGTGCCAGCAGCAGCCTTCTTCTAGCGGGTAGCACAGATACGCAGTATTTT
NA	TRBJ2-2	TRBV6-6	NA	CASITGNSPTGELFF	TGTGCCAGCATCACCGGGAACTCCCCGACCGGGGAGCTGTTTTTT
NA	TRBJ1-2	TRBV6-5	NA	CASSRTPWRGYTF	TGTGCCAGCAGTCGGACACCATGGCGTGGCTACACCTTC
NA	TRBJ2-3	TRBV9	once	CASSRVTDTQYF	TGTGCCAGCAGCCGTGTCACAGATACGCAGTATTTT
NA	TRBJ1-2	TRBV7-9	NA	CASSLGDRFGYTF	TGTGCCAGCAGCTTAGGAGACAGGTTCGGCTACACCTTC
NA	TRBJ1-2	TRBV5-1	NA	CASSLSNDRIYGYTF	TGCGCCAGCAGCTTGTCAAACGACAGAATCTATGGCTACACCTTC
NA	TRBJ2-7	TRBV6-5	NA	CASSDFYEQYF	TGTGCCAGCAGTGATTTCTACGAGCAGTACTTC
TRBD1	TRBJ1-5	TRBV10-3	NA	CAIKGQFNQPQHF	TGTGCCATCAAGGGACAGTTCAATCAGCCCCAGCATTTT
NA	TRBJ1-5	TRBV5-8	NA	CASSHRANQPQHF	TGTGCCAGCAGCCACAGGGCGAATCAGCCCCAGCATTTT
TRBD2	TRBJ2-1	TRBV19	NA	CASSDRTQAGVGVNEQFF	TGTGCCAGCAGTGACAGGACCCAAGCGGGAGTTGGCGTGAATGAGCAGTTCTTC
TRBD2	TRBJ2-7	TRBV28	NA	CASSLPSGNREQYF	TGTGCCAGCAGTCTACCAAGCGGGAACCGCGAGCAGTACTTC
NA	TRBJ2-2	TRBV4-2	NA	CASSLRGGRAGELFF	TGTGCCAGCAGCCTCCGTGGGGGACGTGCCGGGGAGCTGTTTTTT
TRBD1	TRBJ2-3	TRBV5-1	NA	CASSIQGLGTDTQYF	TGCGCCAGCAGCATACAGGGGTTAGGCACAGATACGCAGTATTTT
NA	TRBJ1-5	TRBV6-1	NA	CASSEGRVVGNQPQHF	TGTGCCAGCAGTGAAGGGAGGGTTGTCGGCAATCAGCCCCAGCATTTT